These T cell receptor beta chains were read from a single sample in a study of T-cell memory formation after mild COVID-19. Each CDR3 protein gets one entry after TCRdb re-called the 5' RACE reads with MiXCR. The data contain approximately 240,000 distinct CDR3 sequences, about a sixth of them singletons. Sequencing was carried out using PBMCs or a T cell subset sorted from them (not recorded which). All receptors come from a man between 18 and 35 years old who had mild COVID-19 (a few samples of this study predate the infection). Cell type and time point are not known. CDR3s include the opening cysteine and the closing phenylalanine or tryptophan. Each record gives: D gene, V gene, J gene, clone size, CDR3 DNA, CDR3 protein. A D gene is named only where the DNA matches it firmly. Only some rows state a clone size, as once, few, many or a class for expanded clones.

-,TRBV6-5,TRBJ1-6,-,TGTGCCAGCAGGGTAATCGATTCACCCCTCCACTTT,CASRVIDSPLHF
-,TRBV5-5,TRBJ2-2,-,TGTGCCAGCAGCTTGGGGCCCTACACCGGGGAGCTGTTTTTT,CASSLGPYTGELFF
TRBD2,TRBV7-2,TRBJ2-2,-,TGTGCCAGCAGCTTAGCTGGGCGGGGGGGCACCGGGGAGCTGTTTTTT,CASSLAGRGGTGELFF
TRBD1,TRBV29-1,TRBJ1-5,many,TGCAGCGTTAGACAGGGGCCGGATCAGCCCCAGCATTTT,CSVRQGPDQPQHF
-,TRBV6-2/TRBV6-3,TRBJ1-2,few,TGTGCCAGCAGCAACACGGGCGCCTATGGCTACACCTTC,CASSNTGAYGYTF
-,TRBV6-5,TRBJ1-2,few,TGTGCCAGCAGTTACTCGGAAGGGTTTAACTATGGCTACACCTTC,CASSYSEGFNYGYTF
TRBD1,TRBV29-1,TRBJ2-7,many,TGCAGCGTTGTAGTCGGGACAGGGGTCTACGAGCAGTACTTC,CSVVVGTGVYEQYF
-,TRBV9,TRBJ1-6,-,TGTGCCAGCAGCGTAGACGGGGGCAGGAATTCACCCCTCCACTTT,CASSVDGGRNSPLHF
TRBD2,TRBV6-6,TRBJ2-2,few,TGTGCCAGCAGAACGGGACTAGCGGTATCCATCAACGGGGAGCTGTTTTTT,CASRTGLAVSINGELFF
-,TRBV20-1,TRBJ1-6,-,TGCAGTGCTCGGATAATGGAGAATTCACCCCTCCACTTT,CSARIMENSPLHF
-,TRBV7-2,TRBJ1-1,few,TGTGCCAGCAGCTCATATTACACTGAAGCTTTCTTT,CASSSYYTEAFF
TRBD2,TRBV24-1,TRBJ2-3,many,TGTGCCACCAGTGACCCCCGCGGGGGTCCAGATACGCAGTATTTT,CATSDPRGGPDTQYF
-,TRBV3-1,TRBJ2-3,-,TGTGCCAGCAGCCTTACTAGCTCCGAAGATACGCAGTATTTT,CASSLTSSEDTQYF
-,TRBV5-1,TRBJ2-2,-,TGCGCCAGCAGCAACCGGACCGCCCCAGGGGAGCTGTTTTTT,CASSNRTAPGELFF
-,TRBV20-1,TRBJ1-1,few,TGCAGTGCTAGAGTGCAGAACACTGAAGCTTTCTTT,CSARVQNTEAFF
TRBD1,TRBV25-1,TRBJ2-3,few,TGTGCCAGCAGTGATTGGACAGGGGGCGCAGATACGCAGTATTTT,CASSDWTGGADTQYF
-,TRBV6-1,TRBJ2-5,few,TGTGCCAGCAGTGAACTGGGAAGGGGGTGGTTAGAGACCCAGTACTTC,CASSELGRGWLETQYF
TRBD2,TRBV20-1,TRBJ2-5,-,TGCAGTGCTTGGACTAGTTCCCAAGAGACCCAGTACTTC,CSAWTSSQETQYF
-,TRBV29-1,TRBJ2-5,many,TGCAGCGTTAGACAGCAAGAGACCCAGTACTTC,CSVRQQETQYF
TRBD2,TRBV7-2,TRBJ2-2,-,TGTGCCAGCAGCTTTCTGGCGGGGGGCCGATCCGGGGAGCTGTTTTTT,CASSFLAGGRSGELFF
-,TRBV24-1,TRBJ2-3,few,TGTGCCACCAGTGACCGGGGGTGGGCGCAGTATTTT,CATSDRGWAQYF
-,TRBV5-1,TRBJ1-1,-,TGCGCCAGCAGCACAGGACCCGACAACACTGAAGCTTTCTTT,CASSTGPDNTEAFF
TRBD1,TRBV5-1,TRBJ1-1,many,TGTGCCAGCAGCCCGGGACAGGGGAACACTGAAGCTTTCTTT,CASSPGQGNTEAFF
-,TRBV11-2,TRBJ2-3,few,TGTGCCAGCAGCAGATTAGGGGGTGCCACAGATACGCAGTATTTT,CASSRLGGATDTQYF
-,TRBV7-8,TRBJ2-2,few,TGTGCCAGCAGCCAGCAGGGAAACACCGGGGAGCTGTTTTTT,CASSQQGNTGELFF
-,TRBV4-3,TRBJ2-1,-,TGCGCCAGCAGCCAAGTTGGAGGAGACAGGAACAATGAGCAGTTCTTC,CASSQVGGDRNNEQFF
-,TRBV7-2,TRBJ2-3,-,TGTGCCAGCAGCTTAACCTTCCTAGCAGATACGCAGTATTTT,CASSLTFLADTQYF
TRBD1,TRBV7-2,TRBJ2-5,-,TGTGCCAGCAGCTTAGGAGGGACAGGGCGTCGGGAGACCCAGTACTTC,CASSLGGTGRRETQYF
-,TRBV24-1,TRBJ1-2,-,TGTGCCACCAGTGATTTGCTCCGGGCTTATGGCTACACCTTC,CATSDLLRAYGYTF
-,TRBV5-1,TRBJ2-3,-,TGCGCCAGCAGCTTGGTTGGCGAGGGAGATACGCAGTATTTT,CASSLVGEGDTQYF
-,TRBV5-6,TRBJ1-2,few,TGTGCCAGCAGCCCCATGGCGCGTGAAACGCAGATCTATGGCTACACCTTC,CASSPMARETQIYGYTF
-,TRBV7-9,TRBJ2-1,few,TGTGCCAGCTCTATCAGGAGCGGTGAGCAGTTCTTC,CASSIRSGEQFF
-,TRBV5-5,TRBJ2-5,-,TGTGCCAGCAGCTTGGCGAACTACCAAGAGACCCAGTACTTC,CASSLANYQETQYF
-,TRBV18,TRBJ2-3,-,TGTGCCAGCTCACGGGGTAAAGATACGCAGTATTTT,CASSRGKDTQYF
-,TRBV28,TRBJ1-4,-,TGTGCCAGCAGTTTTCCGAGGGATGAAAAACTGTTTTTT,CASSFPRDEKLFF
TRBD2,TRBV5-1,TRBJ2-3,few,TGCGCCAGCAGCCCGGGGACTAGCGGGAGCACAGATACGCAGTATTTT,CASSPGTSGSTDTQYF
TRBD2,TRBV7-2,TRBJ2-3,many,TGTGCCAGCAGCGGAACCGGGACTAGCGGATCAGATACGCAGTATTTT,CASSGTGTSGSDTQYF
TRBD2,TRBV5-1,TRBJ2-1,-,TGCGCCAGCAGCTTGGCCGGGACTAGCGGGGTTGGTGAGCAGTTCTTC,CASSLAGTSGVGEQFF
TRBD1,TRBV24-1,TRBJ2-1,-,TGTGCCACCAGTGGAACCGGGACAGGGGGTGGTAATGAGCAGTTCTTC,CATSGTGTGGGNEQFF
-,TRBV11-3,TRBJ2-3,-,TGTGCCAGCAGCTTAGGGAGCCTGGGAGATACGCAGTATTTT,CASSLGSLGDTQYF
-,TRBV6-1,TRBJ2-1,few,TGTGCCAGCAGACCTTTACTTAGGGGTATGGAGCAGTTCTTC,CASRPLLRGMEQFF
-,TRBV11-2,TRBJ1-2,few,TGTGCCAGCAGCTTAGAGGGAAGTGGCTATGGCTACACCTTC,CASSLEGSGYGYTF
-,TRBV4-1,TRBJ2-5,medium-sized,TGCGCCAGCAGCCCCAGATCTTCAGGCAGCGGAGGAGAGACCCAGTACTTC,CASSPRSSGSGGETQYF
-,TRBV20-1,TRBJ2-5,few,TGCAGTGCGGATCGGGACACAAGACAAGAGACCCAGTACTTC,CSADRDTRQETQYF
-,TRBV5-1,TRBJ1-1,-,TGCGCCAGCCGGGCAGACTACACTGAAGCTTTCTTT,CASRADYTEAFF
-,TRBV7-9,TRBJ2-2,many,TGTGCCAGCAGCTTTTTAGCGAACACCGGGGAGCTGTTTTTT,CASSFLANTGELFF
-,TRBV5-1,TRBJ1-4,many,TGCGCCAGCAGCTTGACCCCGGGACGGGAAAAACTGTTTTTT,CASSLTPGREKLFF
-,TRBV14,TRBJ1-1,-,TGTGCCAGCAGCCTTGGGGGCGGTGAAGCTTTCTTT,CASSLGGGEAFF
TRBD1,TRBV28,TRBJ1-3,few,TGTGCCAGCAATTTAGGGGGCGCCGGAAACACCATATATTTT,CASNLGGAGNTIYF
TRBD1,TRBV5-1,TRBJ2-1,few,TGCGCCAGCACCCGGGACAGGTATGATGAGCAGTTCTTC,CASTRDRYDEQFF
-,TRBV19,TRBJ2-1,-,TGTGCCAGTAGTATAGCTAGGACCCAGTACAATGAGCAGTTCTTC,CASSIARTQYNEQFF
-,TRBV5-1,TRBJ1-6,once,TGCGCCAGCAGTGGTGGCAGCAGACATTCACCCCTCCACTTT,CASSGGSRHSPLHF
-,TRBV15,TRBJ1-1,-,TGTGCCACCAGCAGGTCAGGGGAGGCACGAATCATGAACACTGAAGCTTTCTTT,CATSRSGEARIMNTEAFF
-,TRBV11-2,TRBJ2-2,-,TGTGCCAGCAGTTCAGAGGGCCTGACCGGGGAGCTGTTTTTT,CASSSEGLTGELFF